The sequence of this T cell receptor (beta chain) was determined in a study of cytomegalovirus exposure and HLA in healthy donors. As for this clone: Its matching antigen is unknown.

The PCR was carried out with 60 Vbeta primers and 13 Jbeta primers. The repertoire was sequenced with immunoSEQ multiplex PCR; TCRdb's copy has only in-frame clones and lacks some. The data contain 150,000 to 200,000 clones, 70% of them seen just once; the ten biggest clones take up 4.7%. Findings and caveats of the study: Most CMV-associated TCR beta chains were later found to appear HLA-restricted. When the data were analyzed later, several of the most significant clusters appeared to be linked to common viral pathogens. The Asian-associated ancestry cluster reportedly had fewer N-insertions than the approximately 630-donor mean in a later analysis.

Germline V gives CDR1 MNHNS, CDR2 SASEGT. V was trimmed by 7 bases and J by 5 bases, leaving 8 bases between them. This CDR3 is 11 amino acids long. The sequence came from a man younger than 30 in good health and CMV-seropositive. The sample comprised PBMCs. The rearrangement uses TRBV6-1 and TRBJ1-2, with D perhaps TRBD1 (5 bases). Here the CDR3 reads CASTQGYGYTF. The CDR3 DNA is TGTGCCAGCACTCAGGGATATGGCTACACCTTC.